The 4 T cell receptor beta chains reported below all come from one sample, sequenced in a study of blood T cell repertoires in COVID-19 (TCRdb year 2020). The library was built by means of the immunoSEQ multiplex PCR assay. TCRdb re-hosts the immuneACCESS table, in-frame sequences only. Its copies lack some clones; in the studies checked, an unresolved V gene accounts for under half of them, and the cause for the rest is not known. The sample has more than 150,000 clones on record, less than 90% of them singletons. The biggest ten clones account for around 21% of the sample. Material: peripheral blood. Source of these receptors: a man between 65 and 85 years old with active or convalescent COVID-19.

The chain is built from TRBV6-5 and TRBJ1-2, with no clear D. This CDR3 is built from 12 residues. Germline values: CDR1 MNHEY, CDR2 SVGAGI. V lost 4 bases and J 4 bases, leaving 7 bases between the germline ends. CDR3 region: CASSFFPYGYTF. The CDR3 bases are TGTGCCAGCAGTTTCTTTCCCTATGGCTACACCTTC.

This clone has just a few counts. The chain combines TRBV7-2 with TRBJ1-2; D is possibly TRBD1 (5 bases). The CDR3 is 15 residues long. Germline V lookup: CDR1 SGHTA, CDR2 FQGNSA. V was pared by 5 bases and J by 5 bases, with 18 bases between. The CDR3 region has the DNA TGTGCCAGCAGCCCCGGGGGAGGGGCAGAATATGGCTACACCTTC. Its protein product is CASSPGGGAEYGYTF.

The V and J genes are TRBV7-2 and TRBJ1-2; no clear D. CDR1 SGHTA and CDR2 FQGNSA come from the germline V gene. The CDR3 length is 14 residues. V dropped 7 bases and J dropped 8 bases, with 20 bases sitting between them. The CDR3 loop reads CASKLSRGTNGYTF. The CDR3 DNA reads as TGTGCCAGCAAACTTTCGCGAGGCACCAACGGCTACACCTTC.

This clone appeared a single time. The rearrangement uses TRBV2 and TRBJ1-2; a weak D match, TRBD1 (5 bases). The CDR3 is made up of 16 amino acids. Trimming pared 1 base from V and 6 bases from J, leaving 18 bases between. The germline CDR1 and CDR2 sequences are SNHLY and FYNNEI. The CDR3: CASSEGQGPTKDGYTF. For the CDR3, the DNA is TGTGCCAGCAGTGAAGGGCAGGGCCCCACAAAGGATGGCTACACCTTC.